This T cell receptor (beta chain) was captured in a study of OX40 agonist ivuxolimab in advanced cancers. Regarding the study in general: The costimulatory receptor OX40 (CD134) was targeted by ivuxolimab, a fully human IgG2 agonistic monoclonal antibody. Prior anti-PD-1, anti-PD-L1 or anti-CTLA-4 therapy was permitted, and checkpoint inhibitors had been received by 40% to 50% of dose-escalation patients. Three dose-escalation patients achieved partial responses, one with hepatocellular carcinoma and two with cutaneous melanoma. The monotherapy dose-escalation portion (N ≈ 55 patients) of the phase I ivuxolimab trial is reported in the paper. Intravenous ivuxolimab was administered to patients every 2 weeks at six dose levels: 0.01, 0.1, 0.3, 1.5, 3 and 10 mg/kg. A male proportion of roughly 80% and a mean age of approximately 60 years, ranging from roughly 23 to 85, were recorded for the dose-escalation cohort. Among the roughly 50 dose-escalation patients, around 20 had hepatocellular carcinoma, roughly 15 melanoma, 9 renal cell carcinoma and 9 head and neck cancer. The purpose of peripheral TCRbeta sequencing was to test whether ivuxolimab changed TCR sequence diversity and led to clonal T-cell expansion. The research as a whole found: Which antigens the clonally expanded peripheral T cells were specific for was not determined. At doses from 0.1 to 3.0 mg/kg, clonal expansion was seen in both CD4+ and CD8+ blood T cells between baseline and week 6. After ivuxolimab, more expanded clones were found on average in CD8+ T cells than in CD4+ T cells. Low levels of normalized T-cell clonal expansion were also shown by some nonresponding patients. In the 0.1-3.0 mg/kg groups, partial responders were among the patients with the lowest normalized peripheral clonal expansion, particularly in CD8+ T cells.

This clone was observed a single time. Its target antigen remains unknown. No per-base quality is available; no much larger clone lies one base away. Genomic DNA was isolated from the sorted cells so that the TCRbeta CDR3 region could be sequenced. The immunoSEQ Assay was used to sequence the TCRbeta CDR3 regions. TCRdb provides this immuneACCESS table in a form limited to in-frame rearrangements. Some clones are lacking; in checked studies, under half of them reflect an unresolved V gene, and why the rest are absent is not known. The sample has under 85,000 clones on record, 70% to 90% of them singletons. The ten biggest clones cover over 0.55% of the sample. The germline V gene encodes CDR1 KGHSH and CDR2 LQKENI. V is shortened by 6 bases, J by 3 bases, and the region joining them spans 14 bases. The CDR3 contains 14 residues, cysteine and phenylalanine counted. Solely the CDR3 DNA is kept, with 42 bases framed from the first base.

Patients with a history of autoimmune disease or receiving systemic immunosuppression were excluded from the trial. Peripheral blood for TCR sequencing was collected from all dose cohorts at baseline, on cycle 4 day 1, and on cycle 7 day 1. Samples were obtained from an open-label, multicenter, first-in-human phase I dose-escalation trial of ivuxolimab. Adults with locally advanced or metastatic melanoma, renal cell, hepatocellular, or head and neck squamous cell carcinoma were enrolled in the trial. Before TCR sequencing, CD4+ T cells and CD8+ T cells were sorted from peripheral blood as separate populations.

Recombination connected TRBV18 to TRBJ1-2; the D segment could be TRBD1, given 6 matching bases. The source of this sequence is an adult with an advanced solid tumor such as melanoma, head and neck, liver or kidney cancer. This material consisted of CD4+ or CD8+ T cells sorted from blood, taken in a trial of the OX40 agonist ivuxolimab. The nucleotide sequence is TGTGCCAGCTCCCCGGGGACACTCGACTATGGCTACACCTTC. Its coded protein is CASSPGTLDYGYTF.